The 32 T cell receptor beta chains below all came from one sample that was sequenced in a study of blood T cell repertoires in COVID-19. Sequencing used immunoSEQ multiplex PCR; TCRdb keeps in-frame clones, though not all of them. There are 130,000 to 150,000 clones in the sample; around 80% occur only once, and 38% lies in the top ten. Material for sequencing was peripheral blood. The receptors here all came from a human donor in a cohort sampled during active COVID-19.

The chain couples TRBV19 to TRBJ1-2; TRBD1 aligns across 12 bases. V gave up 6 bases and J gave up 5 bases; unmatched junction bases: 7. CDR1 LNHDA and CDR2 SQIVND come from the germline V gene (reference sequence). This CDR3 is 15 amino acids long. The CDR3 coding sequence is TGTGCCAGTAGACCCGGGACAGGGGGCGATTATGGCTACACCTTC. Protein product: CASRPGTGGDYGYTF.

The chain couples TRBV5-1 to TRBJ2-2; maybe TRBD1 (5 bases). Trimming stripped 5 bases from V and 0 bases from J, with 8 bases between. Germline CDR1 is SGHRS and CDR2 is YFSETQ. This CDR3 is 14 amino acids long. In DNA form, the CDR3 reads TGCGCCAGCAGTTCGACAGCGAACACCGGGGAGCTGTTTTTT. Its translation: CASSSTANTGELFF.

The chain couples TRBV5-6 to TRBJ2-4, with D tentatively TRBD2 (7 bases). Trimming removed 1 base at V and 5 bases at J, with 10 bases between. The CDR3 totals 14 residues. The germline CDR1 and CDR2 sequences are SGHDT and YYEEEE. The CDR3 sequence: CASSLRGAQNIQYF. In DNA form, the CDR3 reads TGTGCCAGCAGCTTGCGGGGGGCTCAAAACATTCAGTACTTC.

This clone was observed a single time. This chain uses TRBV3-1 (or the pseudogene TRBV3-2) with TRBJ2-5, with D perhaps TRBD1 (6 bases). The CDR3 has 14 amino acids. Germline V gene sequence: CDR1 LGHDT, CDR2 YNNKEL (reference sequence). V gave up 4 bases and J gave up 4 bases, with 13 bases separating them. The CDR3 is CASSLRGSSETQYF. DNA of the CDR3: TGTGCCAGCAGCCTTAGGGGGAGTTCAGAGACCCAGTACTTC.

The CDR3 DNA is TGTGCCAGTAGTATAAGGCTGGCTAGCGGGGCCCTGGGGAGCTACAATGAGCAGTTCTTC. Protein: CASSIRLASGALGSYNEQFF. The genes are TRBV19 and TRBJ2-1; 9 nucleotides agree with TRBD2. The CDR3 has 20 residues. The germline gives CDR1 LNHDA, CDR2 SQIVND (reference sequence). With V trimmed by 2 bases and J by 3 bases, 17 bases remained unmatched.

This chain uses TRBV6-5 with TRBJ1-3, with a tentative D call TRBD1 (6 bases). This CDR3 has 13 amino acids. The V end was cut by 6 bases, the J end by 11 bases, with 17 bases between. In germline, CDR1 is MNHEY, CDR2 SVGAGI. The CDR3 nucleotides read TGTGCCAGCAGGGCCGTGGCAGAGGGGGCCATATATTTT. Protein: CASRAVAEGAIYF.

The rearrangement uses TRBV10-1 and TRBJ1-6, with 7 bases aligning to TRBD1. In germline, CDR1 is WNHNN, CDR2 SYGVQD (reference sequence). This CDR3 is built from 13 residues. This chain's CDR3 is CGPRRQGNSPLHF. The CDR3 DNA reads TGCGGCCCTCGGAGACAGGGAAATTCACCCCTCCACTTT.

The chain employs TRBV7-8 and TRBJ1-4, with D unclear. V lost 1 base, J lost 1 base, and 10 bases lay in between. CDR3 length: 16 residues. Germline-derived CDR1 and CDR2 are SGHVS and FQNEAQ. CDR3 residues: CASSLGFFGTNEKLFF. In nucleotides, the CDR3 is TGTGCCAGCAGCTTAGGCTTTTTCGGAACTAATGAAAAACTGTTTTTT. The full variable domain, completed using reference TRBV7-8 and TRBJ1-4, is GAGVSQSPRYKVAKRGQDVALRCDPISGHVSLFWYQQALGQGPEFLTYFQNEAQLDKSGLPSDRFFAERPEGSVSTLKIQRTQQEDSAVYLCASSLGFFGTNEKLFFGSGTQLSVL.

The gene calls are TRBV2 and TRBJ1-2; no firm D call. Germline V gene data show CDR1 as SNHLY and CDR2 as FYNNEI. This CDR3 has 13 residues. V was trimmed by 7 bases and J by 7 bases, leaving 16 bases between them. The CDR3 here is CASTVLPEGGYTF. For the CDR3, the DNA is TGTGCCAGCACCGTACTACCGGAGGGTGGCTACACCTTC.

The J gene is TRBJ1-1, the V gene TRBV5-6; TRBD1 aligns across 9 bases. CDR1 is SGHDT, CDR2 YYEEEE, per germline. The CDR3 spans 15 residues. The V gene end was trimmed by 4 bases and the J gene end by 4 bases; junction bases not matched to a gene: 8. The CDR3 sequence is CASSLRRDRVTEAFF. Here the CDR3 DNA reads TGTGCCAGCAGCCTTCGCCGGGACAGGGTCACTGAAGCTTTCTTT.

This chain links TRBV9 with TRBJ2-7, with D possibly matching TRBD2 (6 bases). The V gene lost 0 bases and the J gene lost 7 bases, with 14 bases spanning the gap. Germline CDR1 and CDR2: SGDLS and YYNGEE. The CDR3 loop spans 14 amino acids. The CDR3 loop reads CASSVGSAAGEQYF. CDR3 sequence (DNA): TGTGCCAGCAGCGTAGGGTCAGCCGCGGGAGAGCAGTACTTC.

The genes are TRBV9 and TRBJ1-6, with D perhaps TRBD1 (6 bases). V gave up 9 bases and J gave up 7 bases, with 17 bases separating them. This CDR3 contains 14 residues. Germline lookup yields CDR1 SGDLS and CDR2 YYNGEE. The CDR3 loop reads CATGAGEVNSPLHF. The CDR3 coding sequence is TGTGCCACAGGGGCGGGGGAGGTAAATTCACCCCTCCACTTT.

The genes are TRBV27 and TRBJ2-1; 9 bases agree with TRBD1. The CDR3 runs to 15 residues. From germline, CDR1 is MNHEY and CDR2 SMNVEV (reference sequence). The V segment lost 2 bases and the J segment 7 bases; nucleotides outside the gene matches: 6. The CDR3 loop reads CASSLISTGGNEQFF. DNA for the CDR3: TGTGCCAGCAGTTTAATCTCGACAGGGGGGAATGAGCAGTTCTTC.

This chain uses TRBV19 with TRBJ2-1, with D maybe TRBD2 (5 bases). Germline V lookup: CDR1 LNHDA, CDR2 SQIVND (reference sequence). Trimming took 0 bases from V and 7 from J, leaving 10 bases between them. CDR3 length: 14 amino acids. CDR3 residues: CASSIDRGLNEQFF. The CDR3 coding sequence is TGTGCCAGTAGTATAGATCGAGGGCTTAATGAGCAGTTCTTC.

This clone has just one count. The J gene is TRBJ1-1, the V gene TRBV5-1, with no clear D. The V and J ends lost 4 bases and 11 bases respectively, with 18 bases between them. The CDR3 totals 13 residues. The germline V gene encodes CDR1 SGHRS and CDR2 YFSETQ. The CDR3 region is CASSPRIGSLAFF. The CDR3 DNA reads TGCGCCAGCAGCCCCCGGATCGGGAGCTTGGCTTTCTTT.

This clone was seen only once. The V gene is TRBV27, the J gene TRBJ1-6; no clear D gene. The CDR3 covers 14 residues. V lost 5 bases and J 13 bases, leaving 18 bases between the germline ends. Germline values: CDR1 MNHEY, CDR2 SMNVEV (reference sequence). CDR3 sequence reads: CASSPLERNPPLHF. CDR3 DNA: TGTGCCAGCAGTCCCTTAGAAAGAAATCCTCCCCTCCACTTT.

The chain employs TRBV6-5 and TRBJ2-1, with TRBD2 matching over 7 bases. The CDR3 runs to 11 residues. Germline loops: CDR1 MNHEY, CDR2 SVGAGI. With V trimmed by 7 bases and J by 14 bases, 8 bases remained unmatched. The CDR3 is CASNGRGPEFF. In DNA, the CDR3 is TGTGCCAGCAATGGGAGGGGTCCCGAGTTCTTC.

This clone came up once. The V call is TRBV5-1, the J call TRBJ2-2; maybe TRBD1 (6 bases). With 5 bases removed from V and 2 bases from J, the gap between germline ends came to 16 bases. This CDR3 has 16 residues. CDR1 and CDR2 (germline): SGHRS, YFSETQ. CDR3 sequence (DNA): TGCGCCAGCAGTTTCCTTCGGGACACAAACACCGGGGAGCTGTTTTTT. Translated: CASSFLRDTNTGELFF.

V usage is TRBV19 and J usage is TRBJ1-5; 7 positions agree with TRBD1. Germline CDR1 LNHDA, CDR2 SQIVND (reference sequence). The CDR3 spans 15 residues. The J segment lost 11 bases and the V segment lost 7 bases, leaving 17 bases of the junction unmatched. The CDR3 DNA follows: TGTGCCAGTAACCCCGGTGGCAGGGGGGCCTCGGCCCAGCATTTT. It yields the protein CASNPGGRGASAQHF.

This chain uses TRBV15 with TRBJ2-6; possible D gene TRBD1, 6 bases. The ends were cut back, 3 bases at V and 4 bases at J, with 10 bases in the middle. Germline loops: CDR1 LNHNV, CDR2 YYDKDF (reference sequence). The CDR3 sequence is 15 residues long. CDR3 bases: TGTGCCACCAGCAGTCGGACAGCCGGGGCCAACGTCCTGACTTTC. Translating gives CATSSRTAGANVLTF.

This clone was recorded once. The J gene is TRBJ1-1, the V gene TRBV12-3 or TRBV12-4; D is unresolved. The CDR3 spans 12 residues. V was cut by 1 base and J by 7 bases, with 7 bases left in between. In DNA, the CDR3 is TGTGCCAGCAGTTTAGGCGCGCTTGAAGCTTTCTTT. It encodes CASSLGALEAFF.

The V call is TRBV28, the J call TRBJ1-2; D not certain. Trimming pared 8 bases from V and 4 bases from J, leaving 8 bases between. The CDR3 runs 11 residues. Germline assignment: CDR1 MDHEN and CDR2 SYDVKM. CDR3 DNA: TGTGCCAGCGGCCCAACCTATGGCTACACCTTC. It specifies CASGPTYGYTF.

The genes are TRBV7-2 and TRBJ2-3; 8 bases agree with TRBD2. The ends lost 5 bases at V and 0 bases at J; junction bases unmatched: 7. The CDR3 extends over 16 amino acids. Germline CDR1 and CDR2: SGHTA and FQGNSA. Here the CDR3 reads CASSPTGGPSTDTQYF. The CDR3 region has the DNA TGTGCCAGCAGCCCTACGGGGGGGCCTAGCACAGATACGCAGTATTTT.

The rearrangement joins TRBV18 to TRBJ1-1, with TRBD1 matching 10 bases. V dropped 4 bases and J dropped 3; count of bases not matched to a gene: 8. Per germline, CDR1 KGHSH and CDR2 LQKENI. This CDR3 region has 16 residues. CDR3 sequence (DNA): TGTGCCAGCTCACAGACAGGGGGCTTGAGGGACACTGAAGCTTTCTTT. As protein: CASSQTGGLRDTEAFF.

This sequence joins TRBV28 and TRBJ1-2; no reliable D call. In germline, CDR1 is MDHEN, CDR2 SYDVKM. V was shortened by 7 bases and J by 3 bases, with 15 bases between the two germline ends. There are 14 residues in the CDR3. CDR3 sequence (DNA): TGTGCCAGCACCACTGTGATGAGGGACTATGGCTACACCTTC. It translates to CASTTVMRDYGYTF.

V gene TRBV5-5 combines with J gene TRBJ1-1; 7 nucleotides align to TRBD1. The CDR3 consists of 15 residues. Looked up from germline, CDR1 is SGHKS and CDR2 is YYEKEE (reference sequence). Trimming removed 6 bases from V and 7 bases from J; junction bases left unmatched: 15. CDR3 nucleotide sequence: TGTGCCAGCACCGTACGACAGGGCGGCTCAATTGAAGCTTTCTTT. Translation: CASTVRQGGSIEAFF.

This clone has just one count. The chain couples TRBV27 to TRBJ2-2, with TRBD1 matching 8 bases. The CDR3 has 17 amino acids. Germline CDR1 and CDR2: MNHEY and SMNVEV (reference sequence). Trimming cost V 4 bases and J 1 base; bases outside gene matches: 8. The CDR3 DNA is TGTGCCAGCAGTTCCCCAGCCGGACAGGGGAACACCGGGGAGCTGTTTTTT. Translation gives CASSSPAGQGNTGELFF.

This clone was seen just once. The V call is TRBV27, the J call TRBJ2-4, with 8 bases identical to TRBD1. V trimming: 0 bases; J trimming: 9 bases; junction bases outside the gene matches: 1. Germline values: CDR1 MNHEY, CDR2 SMNVEV (reference sequence). The CDR3 contains 13 residues. The CDR3 spells CASSLSTGGIQYF. In nucleotides, the CDR3 is TGTGCCAGCAGTTTATCCACAGGGGGCATTCAGTACTTC.

J is TRBJ2-3 and V is TRBV6-2 or TRBV6-3; 7 bases line up with TRBD1. The ends lost 2 bases at V and 0 bases at J; junction bases unmatched: 8. CDR1 is MNHEY, CDR2 SVGEGT, per germline. The CDR3 loop spans 17 amino acids. Written as DNA, the CDR3 is TGTGCCAGCAGTTACCAAGCCAGGGGGTCTAGCACAGATACGCAGTATTTT. It is translated as CASSYQARGSSTDTQYF.

The J gene is TRBJ1-2, the V gene TRBV3-1 (or the pseudogene TRBV3-2), with 7 positions matching TRBD1. The CDR3 runs to 15 residues. V lost 3 bases, J lost 6 bases, and 10 bases stayed unmatched. CDR1 and CDR2 from the germline V gene are LGHDT and YNNKEL (reference sequence). The CDR3 DNA reads TGTGCCAGCAGCCAGGCGAAACAGGGGAAAGATGGCTACACCTTC. Translating gives CASSQAKQGKDGYTF.

The V call is TRBV9, the J call TRBJ1-1, with 7 bases that match TRBD1. V lost 3 bases and J lost 0; bases outside the gene matches: 2. Germline V gives CDR1 SGDLS, CDR2 YYNGEE. The CDR3 consists of 14 residues. CDR3 sequence (DNA): TGTGCCAGCAGCGCGACAGGGCTGAACACTGAAGCTTTCTTT. Amino acid sequence: CASSATGLNTEAFF.

CDR3 nucleotides: TGTGCCACGGCGGTTTATGAGCAGTTCTTC. Amino acids: CATAVYEQFF. This sequence joins TRBV28 and TRBJ2-1; no definite D call. Germline V gives CDR1 MDHEN, CDR2 SYDVKM. The V end was cut by 10 bases, the J end by 8 bases, with 9 bases between. The CDR3 totals 10 residues.